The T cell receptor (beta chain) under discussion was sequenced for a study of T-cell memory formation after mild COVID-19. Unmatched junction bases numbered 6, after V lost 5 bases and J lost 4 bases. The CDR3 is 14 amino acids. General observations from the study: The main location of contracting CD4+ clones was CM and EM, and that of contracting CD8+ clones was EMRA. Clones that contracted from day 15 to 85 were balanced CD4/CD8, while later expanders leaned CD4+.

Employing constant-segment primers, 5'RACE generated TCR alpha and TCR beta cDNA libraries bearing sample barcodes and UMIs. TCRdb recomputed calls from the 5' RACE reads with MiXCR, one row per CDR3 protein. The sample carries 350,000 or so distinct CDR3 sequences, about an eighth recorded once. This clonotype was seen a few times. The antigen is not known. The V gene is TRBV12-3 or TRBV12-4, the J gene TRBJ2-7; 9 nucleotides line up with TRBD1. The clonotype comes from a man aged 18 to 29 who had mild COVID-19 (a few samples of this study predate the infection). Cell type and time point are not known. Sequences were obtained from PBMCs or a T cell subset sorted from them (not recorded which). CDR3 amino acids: CASSLRTGAYEQYF. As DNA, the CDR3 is TGTGCCAGCAGTCTGAGGACAGGGGCATACGAGCAGTACTTC.